The clone carrying this T cell receptor beta chain was seen a few times. V lost 1 base and J 2 bases, leaving 15 bases between the germline ends. CDR3 length: 18 amino acids. Germline CDR1 and CDR2: MGHRA and YSYEKL. This entry comes from a study of spatial heterogeneity in lung cancer. Documented time point: sample taken at primary tumor resection. The authors sequenced whole RNA from tumor, nontumor lung or frozen PBMC without sorting. TCRdb fed the 5' RACE reads into MiXCR, producing one record per CDR3 protein. The sample has some 70,000 distinct CDR3 sequences, roughly 14% seen once. This clonotype was sampled from a male donor with early-stage non-small cell lung cancer. The chain couples TRBV4-1 to TRBJ1-6; D perhaps matches TRBD1 (5 bases). Here the sequenced sample was PBMCs, taken at surgery. This chain's CDR3 is CASSQAGIGGTYNSPLHF. CDR3 coding DNA: TGCGCCAGCAGCCAAGCTGGTATCGGGGGAACCTATAATTCACCCCTCCACTTT.